These T cell receptor beta chains were read from a single sample in a study of T cells in localized non-small cell lung cancer. TCRdb's table, derived via immunoSEQ multiplex PCR, lists solely in-frame clones and lacks some. The sample yields roughly 16,000 clones, over 75% seen once. This material consisted of peripheral blood, taken before any cancer treatment. The receptors shown here come from a female donor of 60 years or more with stage III squamous cell lung carcinoma. Each CDR3 is given with its conserved first and last residue. A D gene is named only where the DNA matches it firmly. Not every row has a clone size; where given, it reads once, few, many or a size class.

TRBJ1-2	-	TRBV7-9	few	TGTGCCAGCAGCCGTACGGGGAACTATGGCTACACCTTC	CASSRTGNYGYTF
TRBJ1-1	-	TRBV27	few	TGTGCCAGCAGTCCTCCCCTCGAAGCTTTCTTT	CASSPPLEAFF
TRBJ1-1	-	TRBV29-1	-	TGCAGCGTTATTGACAGGAGCATACGTGAAGACACTGAAGCTTTCTTT	CSVIDRSIREDTEAFF
TRBJ2-3	-	TRBV14	-	TGTGCCAGCAGCCAAGAGTACGGATCTAGCACAGATACGCAGTATTTT	CASSQEYGSSTDTQYF
TRBJ1-2	-	TRBV7-2	-	TGTGCCAGCAGCTTAGGGGTCTATGGCTACACCTTC	CASSLGVYGYTF
TRBJ2-6	-	TRBV4-1	-	TGCGCCAGCAGCCAAGAGGGCTTTGGGGCCAACGTCCTGACTTTC	CASSQEGFGANVLTF
TRBJ2-3	-	TRBV11-2	-	TGTGCCAGCAGCTTAGATCTCGGCAGGGAGACAGATACGCAGTATTTT	CASSLDLGRETDTQYF
TRBJ1-1	TRBD1	TRBV6-5	-	TGTGCCAGCAGTTACTCAGGACAGGGGCACACTGAAGCTTTCTTT	CASSYSGQGHTEAFF
TRBJ2-1	-	TRBV19	-	TGTGCCAGTAGTATTGAGGGGTTGGCAGAGCAGTTCTTC	CASSIEGLAEQFF
TRBJ1-5	-	TRBV11-2	-	TGTGCCAGCAGCCTCTCGGGTGGCAATCAGCCCCAGCATTTT	CASSLSGGNQPQHF